One and the same sample provided the 18 T cell receptor beta chains below, sequenced in a study of CD8 T cells in ankylosing spondylitis (dated by TCRdb to the late 2010s). The library was produced with 5' RACE. The sequencer was an Illumina HiSeq 2500. TCRdb's own reprocessing of the public reads used fastp at Q25 and MiXCR and kept productive beta chains. Records with the same CDR3 protein are collapsed into one entry carrying the most frequent genes and DNA. A total of about 510,000 distinct CDR3 sequences appear in this sample, about 5.4% of them only once. The ten most abundant clones make up roughly 3.5% of the sample. The antigens these receptors bind are not known. The research as a whole found: A TCR beta motif of fewer than 10 highly homologous amino acid variants appeared characteristic of blood from ankylosing spondylitis patients.

Sequenced material: blood, either unsorted or a sorted T cell fraction (not recorded which). These TCRs come from a male donor with ankylosing spondylitis.

The table lists this clonotype with many counts. As DNA, the CDR3 is TGCGCCAGCAGCCAAGATGGGGGGGCAGTGATCATTGGCGAGCAGTACTTC. This codes for CASSQDGGAVIIGEQYF. The chain couples TRBV4-3 to TRBJ2-7; possible D gene TRBD2, 7 bases. The ends were cut back, 0 bases at V and 6 bases at J, with 21 bases in the middle. Per the germline V gene, CDR1 is LGHNA and CDR2 is YSLEER. This CDR3 is built from 17 residues.

This clonotype turned up a few times. This chain links TRBV28 with TRBJ2-3, with 8 bases that match TRBD2. Germline CDR1 reads MDHEN; CDR2 reads SYDVKM. This CDR3 region has 16 residues. The ends lost 3 bases at V and 5 bases at J; junction bases unmatched: 10. CDR3 protein: CASSFSGGGPGDTQYF. The CDR3 nucleotides read TGTGCCAGCAGTTTCTCAGGCGGGGGGCCGGGAGATACGCAGTATTTT. Together with reference TRBV28 and TRBJ2-3, the CDR3 gives the full variable domain: DVKVTQSSRYLVKRTGEKVFLECVQDMDHENMFWYRQDPGLGLRLIYFSYDVKMKEKGDIPEGYSVSREKKERFSLILESASTNQTSMYLCASSFSGGGPGDTQYFGPGTRLTVL.

This clonotype came up many times. The CDR3 spells CASSRGWETQYF. The CDR3 DNA reads as TGTGCCAGCAGTCGGGGATGGGAGACCCAGTACTTC. V gene TRBV7-2 combines with J gene TRBJ2-5, with D perhaps matching TRBD2 (5 bases). CDR1 and CDR2 (germline): SGHTA, FQGNSA. V lost 6 bases, J lost 5 bases, and 10 bases lay in between. The CDR3 is made up of 12 amino acids.

This clonotype was picked up many times. The rearrangement links TRBV9 to TRBJ2-6; D is unclear. V lost 3 bases and J 1 base, leaving 5 bases between the germline ends. Germline CDR1 is SGDLS and CDR2 is YYNGEE. The CDR3 runs 14 residues. The CDR3 loop reads CASSGVSGANVLTF. CDR3 DNA sequence: TGTGCCAGCAGCGGGGTATCTGGGGCCAACGTCCTGACTTTC.

This clonotype appeared many times. This sequence joins TRBV27 and TRBJ2-3; D unclear. Per the germline V gene, CDR1 is MNHEY and CDR2 is SMNVEV (reference sequence). V was shortened by 6 bases and J by 8 bases, with 6 bases between the two germline ends. The CDR3 covers 10 residues. CDR3 nucleotides: TGTGCCAGCAGGGGCGCTACGCAGTATTTT. It yields the protein CASRGATQYF.

The chain employs TRBV2 and TRBJ1-6; no firm D call. CDR1 SNHLY and CDR2 FYNNEI come from the germline V gene. V lost 3 bases and J lost 18, with 15 bases in between. CDR3 length equals 12 residues. CDR3 bases: TGTGCCAGCAGTGAGGGAAGACCCAAGCCCCACTTT. Protein: CASSEGRPKPHF.

Worth noting for this clonotype: Given a much more abundant clone one base away, this may be a read error. The CDR3 does not end in the conserved phenylalanine or tryptophan, so this is likely a read error. V usage is TRBV7-9 and J usage is TRBJ2-5; D is perhaps TRBD2 (5 bases). The V end was cut by 5 bases, the J end by 4 bases, with 17 bases between. The germline CDR1 and CDR2 sequences are SEHNR and FQNEAQ (reference sequence). This CDR3 contains 15 residues. The DNA of the CDR3 is TGTGCCAGCAGCCCGGCGATAAGCGGCCCAGAGACCCAGTACCTC. It yields the protein CASSPAISGPETQYL.

This clonotype was recorded many times. J is TRBJ1-1 and V is TRBV29-1; tentatively, D is TRBD1 (6 bases). The V gene lost 5 bases and the J gene lost 0 bases, with 19 bases spanning the gap. Germline V gene data show CDR1 as SQVTM and CDR2 as ANQGSEA. The CDR3 totals 16 residues. CDR3 region: CSVPISRTVLNTEAFF. CDR3 bases: TGCAGCGTTCCGATTTCGAGGACAGTTTTGAACACTGAAGCTTTCTTT.

The sample holds many counts of this clonotype. The chain has TRBV28 and TRBJ2-7; 10 bases line up with TRBD2. The J segment lost 13 bases and the V segment lost 8 bases, leaving 14 bases of the junction unmatched. Per the germline V gene, CDR1 is MDHEN and CDR2 is SYDVKM. CDR3 length: 13 residues. CDR3 sequence: CASGGLAPPRDYF. The CDR3 nucleotides are TGTGCCAGCGGGGGACTAGCGCCTCCGAGGGATTACTTC.

This clonotype appeared many times. The chain carries TRBV15 and TRBJ2-7; D unclear. The CDR3 covers 12 residues. Trimming left V 4 bases short and J 3 bases short, with 7 bases between. Germline V CDR1 and CDR2: LNHNV, YYDKDF (reference sequence). The CDR3 loop reads CATSKGNYEQYF. Here the CDR3 DNA reads TGTGCCACCAGCAAGGGAAACTACGAGCAGTACTTC.

This clonotype appeared many times. The chain is built from TRBV27 and TRBJ2-7; 9 nucleotides match TRBD2. Germline V gives CDR1 MNHEY, CDR2 SMNVEV (reference sequence). This CDR3 has 15 residues. The ends lost 4 bases at V and 2 bases at J; junction bases unmatched: 6. The CDR3 reads CASSSSPSGTYEQYF. CDR3 bases: TGTGCCAGCAGTTCAAGTCCTAGCGGGACCTACGAGCAGTACTTC.

At least ten counts were recorded for this clonotype. The chain joins TRBV27 to TRBJ2-3, with TRBD2 identical over 14 bases. Losses at the gene ends were 5 bases for V and 9 bases for J; bases not matched to a gene: 4. CDR3 length: 14 residues. Germline V lookup: CDR1 MNHEY, CDR2 SMNVEV (reference sequence). The CDR3 nucleotides read TGTGCCAGCAGTGGACTAGCGGGAGGTGACACGCAGTATTTT. Amino acids: CASSGLAGGDTQYF.

In this sample, this clonotype turned up many times. The chain has TRBV6-5 and TRBJ2-5; possibly TRBD1 for D (5 bases). The CDR3 length is 16 residues. The germline gives CDR1 MNHEY, CDR2 SVGAGI. Trimming left V 2 bases short and J 4 bases short, with 17 bases between. In DNA, the CDR3 is TGTGCCAGCAGTTACCGCGGACGAGTAGGGGTAGAGACCCAGTACTTC. This codes for CASSYRGRVGVETQYF.

This clonotype was recorded at least ten times. The rearrangement links TRBV29-1 to TRBJ1-6; 7 bases fit TRBD1. CDR1 is SQVTM and CDR2 is ANQGSEA in the germline V gene. The V and J ends lost 4 bases and 9 bases, in that order; junction bases with no gene match: 9. The CDR3 consists of 14 residues. CDR3 nucleotides: TGCAGCGTTGTGGAGGGGGCCGGAGGTTCACCCCTCCACTTT. Translated, it gives CSVVEGAGGSPLHF. The variable domain in full, with the rest retrieved from reference TRBV29-1 and TRBJ1-6, is SAVISQKPSRDICQRGTSLTIQCQVDSQVTMMFWYRQQPGQSLTLIATANQGSEATYESGFVIDKFPISRPNLTFSTLTVSNMSPEDSSIYLCSVVEGAGGSPLHFGNGTRLTVT.

Comment on this clonotype: A much larger clone lies a single base off, so this may be a read error. The V call is TRBV3-1, the J call TRBJ2-5, with D possibly matching TRBD2 (6 bases). This CDR3 spans 15 amino acids. CDR1 is LGHDT, CDR2 YNNKEL, per germline (reference sequence). In DNA, the CDR3 is TGTGCCTGCAGCCTGAAGAGGGACTTACAAGAGACCCAGTACTTC. Residues: CACSLKRDLQETQYF.

This clonotype was observed a handful of times. The chain has TRBV25-1 and TRBJ2-5, with D perhaps TRBD1 (6 bases). V lost 3 bases, J lost 2 bases, and 16 bases lay in between. The CDR3 loop spans 16 amino acids. CDR1 is MGHDK and CDR2 is SYGVNS in the germline V gene. The CDR3 here is CASSEVGAPGQETQYF. The CDR3 DNA is TGTGCCAGCAGTGAGGTGGGGGCTCCCGGACAAGAGACCCAGTACTTC. Full variable domain (missing parts from reference TRBV25-1 and TRBJ2-5): EADIYQTPRYLVIGTGKKITLECSQTMGHDKMYWYQQDPGMELHLIHYSYGVNSTEKGDLSSESTVSRIRTEHFPLTLESARPSHTSQYLCASSEVGAPGQETQYFGPGTRLLVL.

This clonotype has at least ten counts. CDR3 nucleotides: TGTGCCAGCAGTCGCCGGGGGTACCTCGACGAGCAGTACTTC. This encodes CASSRRGYLDEQYF. J is TRBJ2-7 and V is TRBV6-1, with D maybe TRBD2 (6 bases). This CDR3 has 14 residues. Germline loops: CDR1 MNHNS, CDR2 SASEGT. Trimming took off 5 bases at V and 5 bases at J, with 16 bases between the two ends.

This clonotype was observed at least ten times. The chain couples TRBV6-1 to TRBJ2-2, with TRBD1 matching over 8 bases. Germline CDR1 reads MNHNS; CDR2 reads SASEGT. This CDR3 comprises 18 residues. Trimming cost V 5 bases and J 3 bases; bases outside gene matches: 14. CDR3 protein: CASSQTLGGQGDTGELFF. CDR3 sequence (DNA): TGTGCCAGCAGTCAAACACTTGGCGGACAGGGTGACACCGGGGAGCTGTTTTTT.